The subject of this entry is one T cell receptor beta chain. Its recognized antigen is unknown. No base-level quality is on record; no much larger clone is a single base apart. The data were obtained in a study of blood T cell repertoires in COVID-19 (dated by TCRdb to the early 2020s). Some background on the complete study: Collaborator samples came from the United States, Italy and Spain and covered acute and convalescent phases of COVID-19. The material from the prospective study consisted of cDNA or gDNA derived from T cells, B-cell-depleted T cells, or PBMCs. The dataset comprised deeply sampled blood TCRbeta repertoires from subjects exposed to, actively infected with, or recovered from COVID-19. The repertoires were released in a freely available public database meant as a resource for research on the immune response to SARS-CoV-2. Samples were obtained from the ongoing ImmuneRACE study (first 160 participants) and from about 1,300 subjects provided by 6 global collaborators. A de-identified subject ID, COVID-19 status, age in years and sex were almost always included in the sample metadata. Where HLA class I and class II types were available, the types were taken from metadata supplied by the sample provider, not from assay-based typing.

The immunoSEQ Assay, a bias-controlled multiplex PCR, was used to amplify TCRbeta CDR3 regions from genomic DNA. The authors' pipeline ran thus. The number of nucleated cells in each sample was estimated by amplification of reference gene primers within the assay. To quantify the absolute abundance of each unique TCRbeta CDR3 rearrangement, sequence reads were collapsed and filtered. For each sample, productive Simpson clonality was calculated as the square root of Simpson's diversity index over productive rearrangements. TCRdb limited this immuneACCESS table to in-frame rearrangements with V and J called. A share of clones is missing; checked studies link under half to unresolved V genes, and the rest is unexplained. That table supplies the V and J calls and clone size; D and trimming were determined from the DNA. The sample records around 250,000 clones, over 70% of which are singletons. 2.5% to 3.5% of the sample goes to the ten largest clones.

Findings and caveats that apply to the study as a whole: The quantity of clinical and demographic metadata differed by source and by participant and was supplied without curation.

In the prospective study, participants were about 18 to 100 years old, resided in 24 geographic areas of the United States, and were enrolled through a virtual design. In the prospective study, participants were assigned to cohorts based on the clinical history participants reported in a screening survey and a study questionnaire. Exposed participants were defined as having been in contact with someone with a PCR-confirmed or clinician-diagnosed COVID-19 case within 2 weeks of study entry. Each participant in the prospective study had whole blood, serum and a nasopharyngeal or oropharyngeal swab collected by mobile phlebotomists. Additional blood draws and questionnaires over an approximately 2-month period could optionally be provided by prospective study participants. Blood samples from the prospective study were shipped frozen or at room temperature prior to DNA extraction. From the cysteine through the phenylalanine, the CDR3 covers 17 amino acids. Only CDR3 DNA remains: 51 bases, in frame from the first base. V is pared back by 4 bases and J by 4 bases, with 21 bases lying between the germline termini. Reading the germline V gene gives CDR1 LGHNA and CDR2 YSLEER.

The V and J genes are TRBV4-3 and TRBJ2-3; the D region possibly corresponds to TRBD2 (5 bases align). This TCR derives from a woman aged 40 to 50 who had been exposed to COVID-19. The specimen sequenced was PBMCs or T cells enriched from blood (not recorded which). The nucleotides are TGCGCCAGCAGCCCCTTCCAGGTAGGAGGCCAAGCAGATACGCAGTATTTT. The resulting protein is CASSPFQVGGQADTQYF.